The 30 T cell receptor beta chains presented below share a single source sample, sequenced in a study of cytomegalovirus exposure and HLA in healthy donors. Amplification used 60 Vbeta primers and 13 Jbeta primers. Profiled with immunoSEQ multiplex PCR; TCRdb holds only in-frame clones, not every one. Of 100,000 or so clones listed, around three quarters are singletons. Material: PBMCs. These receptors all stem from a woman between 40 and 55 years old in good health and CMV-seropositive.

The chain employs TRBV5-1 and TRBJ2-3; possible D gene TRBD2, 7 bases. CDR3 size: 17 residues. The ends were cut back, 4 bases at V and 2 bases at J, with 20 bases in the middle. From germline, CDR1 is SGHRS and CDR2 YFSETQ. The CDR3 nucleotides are TGCGCCAGCAGCCCCAGGGGCGGGAGACGTAACACAGATACGCAGTATTTT. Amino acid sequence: CASSPRGGRRNTDTQYF.

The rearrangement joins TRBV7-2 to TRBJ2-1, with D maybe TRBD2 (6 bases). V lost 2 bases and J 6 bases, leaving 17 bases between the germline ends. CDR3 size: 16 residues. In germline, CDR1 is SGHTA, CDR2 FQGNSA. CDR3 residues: CASSLLGVGGSNEQFF. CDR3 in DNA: TGTGCCAGCAGCTTACTGGGTGTGGGGGGAAGCAATGAGCAGTTCTTC.

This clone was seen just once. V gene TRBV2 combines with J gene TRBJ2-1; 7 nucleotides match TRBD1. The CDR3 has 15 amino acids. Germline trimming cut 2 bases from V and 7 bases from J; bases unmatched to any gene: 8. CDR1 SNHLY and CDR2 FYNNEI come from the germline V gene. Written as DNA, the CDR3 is TGTGCCAGCAGTGAAATAGGGGGCCTAGGGAATGAGCAGTTCTTC. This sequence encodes CASSEIGGLGNEQFF.

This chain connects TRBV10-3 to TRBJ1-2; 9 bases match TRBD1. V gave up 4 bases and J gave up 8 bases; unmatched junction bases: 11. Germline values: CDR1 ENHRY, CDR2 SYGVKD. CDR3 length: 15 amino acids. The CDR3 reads CAISAPGQGLRGYTF. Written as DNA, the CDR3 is TGTGCCATCAGTGCTCCGGGACAGGGACTAAGAGGCTACACCTTC.

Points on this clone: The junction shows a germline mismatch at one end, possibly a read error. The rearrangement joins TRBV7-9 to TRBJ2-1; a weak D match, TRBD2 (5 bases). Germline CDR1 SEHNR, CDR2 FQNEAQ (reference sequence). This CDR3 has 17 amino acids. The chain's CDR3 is CSSSQSLGLAWRNEQFF. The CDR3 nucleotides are TGTTCCAGCAGTCAATCCCTTGGTCTAGCCTGGAGGAATGAGCAGTTCTTC. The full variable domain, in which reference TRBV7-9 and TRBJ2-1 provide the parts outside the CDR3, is DTGVSQNPRHKITKRGQNVTFRCDPISEHNRLYWYRQTLGQGPEFLTYFQNEAQLEKSRLLSDRFSAERPKGSFSTLEIQRTEQGDSAMYLCSSSQSLGLAWRNEQFFGPGTRLTVL.

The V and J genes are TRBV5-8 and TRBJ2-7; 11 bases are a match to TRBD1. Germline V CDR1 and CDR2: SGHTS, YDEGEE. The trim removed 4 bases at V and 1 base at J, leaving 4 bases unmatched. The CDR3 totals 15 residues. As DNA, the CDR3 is TGTGCCAGCAGCCGTGGGACAGGGGGGTCCTACGAGCAGTACTTC. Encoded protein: CASSRGTGGSYEQYF.

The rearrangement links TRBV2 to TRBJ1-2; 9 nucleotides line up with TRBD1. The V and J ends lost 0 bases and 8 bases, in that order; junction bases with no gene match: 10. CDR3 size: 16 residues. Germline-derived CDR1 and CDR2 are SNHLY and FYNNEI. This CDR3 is CASSEALRDRVQGYTF. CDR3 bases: TGTGCCAGCAGTGAAGCGCTTCGGGACAGGGTTCAGGGCTACACCTTC.

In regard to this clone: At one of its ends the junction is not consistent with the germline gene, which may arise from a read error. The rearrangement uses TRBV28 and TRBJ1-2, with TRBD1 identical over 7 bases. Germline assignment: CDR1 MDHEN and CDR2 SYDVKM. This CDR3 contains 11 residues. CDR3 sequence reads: CASRSNRGASF. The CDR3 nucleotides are TGTGCCAGCAGGTCTAACAGGGGCGCTTCCTTC.

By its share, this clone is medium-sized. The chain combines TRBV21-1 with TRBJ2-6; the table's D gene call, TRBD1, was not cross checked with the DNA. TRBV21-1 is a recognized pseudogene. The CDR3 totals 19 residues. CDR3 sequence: CANQRDRGVVVAGANVLTF. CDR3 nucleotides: TGTGCCAACCAGCGGGACAGGGGAGTGGTTGTGGCTGGGGCCAACGTCCTGACTTTC.

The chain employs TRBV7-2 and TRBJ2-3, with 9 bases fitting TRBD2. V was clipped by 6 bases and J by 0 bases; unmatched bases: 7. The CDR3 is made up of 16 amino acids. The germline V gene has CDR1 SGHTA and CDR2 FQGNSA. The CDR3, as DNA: TGTGCCAGCAGTAAGGAAACTAGCGGGAGCACAGATACGCAGTATTTT. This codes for CASSKETSGSTDTQYF.

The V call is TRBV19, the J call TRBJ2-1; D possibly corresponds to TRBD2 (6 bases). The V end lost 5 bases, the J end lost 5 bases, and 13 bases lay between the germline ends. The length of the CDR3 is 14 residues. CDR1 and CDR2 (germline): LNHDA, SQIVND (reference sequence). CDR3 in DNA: TGTGCCAGTAGTCTCCGGAGGGACGACAATGAGCAGTTCTTC. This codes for CASSLRRDDNEQFF.

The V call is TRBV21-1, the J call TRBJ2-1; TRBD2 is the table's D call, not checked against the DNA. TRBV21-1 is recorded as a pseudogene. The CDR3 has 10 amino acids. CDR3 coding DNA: TGTGCCAGCCTTTTGTTTGAGCAGTTCTTC. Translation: CASLLFEQFF.

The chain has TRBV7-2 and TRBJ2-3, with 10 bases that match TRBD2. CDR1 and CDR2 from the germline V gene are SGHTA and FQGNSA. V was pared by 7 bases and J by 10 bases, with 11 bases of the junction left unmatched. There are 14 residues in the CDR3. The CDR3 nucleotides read TGTGCCAGCACCCCCCCTAGCGGGAGTTGGTCGCAGTATTTT. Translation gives CASTPPSGSWSQYF.

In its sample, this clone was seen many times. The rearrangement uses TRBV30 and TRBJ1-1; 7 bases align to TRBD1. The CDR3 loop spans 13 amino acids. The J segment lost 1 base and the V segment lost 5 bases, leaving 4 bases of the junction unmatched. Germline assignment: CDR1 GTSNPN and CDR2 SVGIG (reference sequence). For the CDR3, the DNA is TGTGCCTGGCACAGGGGTGGGAACACTGAAGCTTTCTTT. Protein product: CAWHRGGNTEAFF.

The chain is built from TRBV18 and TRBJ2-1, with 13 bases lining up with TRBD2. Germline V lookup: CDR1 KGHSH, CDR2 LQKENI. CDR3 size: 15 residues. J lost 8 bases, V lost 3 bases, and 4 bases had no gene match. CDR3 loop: CASSPGLAGFDEQFF. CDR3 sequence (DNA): TGTGCCAGCTCACCGGGACTAGCGGGATTTGATGAGCAGTTCTTC.

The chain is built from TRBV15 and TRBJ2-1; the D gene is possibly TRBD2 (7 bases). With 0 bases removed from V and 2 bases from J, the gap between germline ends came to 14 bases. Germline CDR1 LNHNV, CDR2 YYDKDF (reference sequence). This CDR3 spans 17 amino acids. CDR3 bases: TGTGCCACCAGCAGAGATTTAGGGGGGGGGCCCTACAATGAGCAGTTCTTC. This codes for CATSRDLGGGPYNEQFF.

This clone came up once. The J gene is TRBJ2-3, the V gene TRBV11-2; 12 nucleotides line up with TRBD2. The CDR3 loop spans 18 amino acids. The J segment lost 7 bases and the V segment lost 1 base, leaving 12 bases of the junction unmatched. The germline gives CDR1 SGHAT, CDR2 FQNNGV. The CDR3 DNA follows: TGTGCCAGCAGCTTAGTGATTATGGCTAGCGGGAGGGCGAATACGCAGTATTTT. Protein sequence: CASSLVIMASGRANTQYF. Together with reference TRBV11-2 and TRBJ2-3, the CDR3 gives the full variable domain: EAGVAQSPRYKIIEKRQSVAFWCNPISGHATLYWYQQILGQGPKLLIQFQNNGVVDDSQLPKDRFSAERLKGVDSTLKIQPAKLEDSAVYLCASSLVIMASGRANTQYFGPGTRLTVL.

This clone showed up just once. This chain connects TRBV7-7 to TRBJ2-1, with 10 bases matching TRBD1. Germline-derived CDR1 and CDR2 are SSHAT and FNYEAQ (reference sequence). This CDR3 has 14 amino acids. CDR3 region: CASSGTGVSNEQFF. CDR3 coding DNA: TGTGCTAGCTCGGGGACAGGGGTGAGCAATGAGCAGTTCTTC.

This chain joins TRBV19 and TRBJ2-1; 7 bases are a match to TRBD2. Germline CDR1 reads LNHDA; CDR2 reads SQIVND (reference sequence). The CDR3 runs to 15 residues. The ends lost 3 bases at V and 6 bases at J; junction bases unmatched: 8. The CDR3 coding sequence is TGTGCCAGTAGTATGGGGCTAGCGGTGGGCAATGAGCAGTTCTTC. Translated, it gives CASSMGLAVGNEQFF.

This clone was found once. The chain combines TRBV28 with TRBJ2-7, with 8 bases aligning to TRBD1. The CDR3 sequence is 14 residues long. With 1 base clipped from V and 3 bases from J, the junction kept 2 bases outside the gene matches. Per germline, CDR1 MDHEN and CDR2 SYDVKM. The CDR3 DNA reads TGTGCCAGCAGTTTATCGGGACAGGTCTACGAGCAGTACTTC. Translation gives CASSLSGQVYEQYF.

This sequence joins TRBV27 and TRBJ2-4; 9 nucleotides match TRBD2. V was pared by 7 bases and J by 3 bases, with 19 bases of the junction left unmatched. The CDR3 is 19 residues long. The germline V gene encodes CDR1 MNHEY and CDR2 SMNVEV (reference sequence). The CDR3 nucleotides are TGTGCCAGCACCCCCCTAGTTGCGGGAGGGCAATTGCTCAAAAACATTCAGTACTTC. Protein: CASTPLVAGGQLLKNIQYF.

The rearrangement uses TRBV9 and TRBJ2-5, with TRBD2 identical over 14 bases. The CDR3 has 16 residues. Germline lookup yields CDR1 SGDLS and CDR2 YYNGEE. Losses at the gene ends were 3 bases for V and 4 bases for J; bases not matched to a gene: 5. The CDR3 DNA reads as TGTGCCAGCAGCGGGGGGACTAGCGGGAGTTCAGAGACCCAGTACTTC. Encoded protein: CASSGGTSGSSETQYF.

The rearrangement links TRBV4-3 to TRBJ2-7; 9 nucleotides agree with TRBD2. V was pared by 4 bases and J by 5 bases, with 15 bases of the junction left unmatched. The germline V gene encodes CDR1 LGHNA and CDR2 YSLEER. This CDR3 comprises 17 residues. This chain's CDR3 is CASSPEWAGGPMDEQYF. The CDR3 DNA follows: TGCGCCAGCAGCCCAGAGTGGGCGGGAGGGCCCATGGACGAGCAGTACTTC.

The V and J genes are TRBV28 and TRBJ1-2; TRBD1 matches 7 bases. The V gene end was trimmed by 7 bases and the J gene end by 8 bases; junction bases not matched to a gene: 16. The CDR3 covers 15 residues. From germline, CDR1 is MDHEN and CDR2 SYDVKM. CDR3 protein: CASMVQGPNLGGYTF. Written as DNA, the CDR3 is TGTGCCAGCATGGTACAGGGGCCGAATCTGGGGGGCTACACCTTC.

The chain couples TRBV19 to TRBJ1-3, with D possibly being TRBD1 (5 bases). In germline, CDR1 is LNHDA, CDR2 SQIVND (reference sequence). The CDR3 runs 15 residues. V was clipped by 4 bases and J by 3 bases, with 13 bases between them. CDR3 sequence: CASSTETDDGNTIYF. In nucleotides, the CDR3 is TGTGCCAGTAGTACCGAGACAGATGATGGAAACACCATATATTTT.

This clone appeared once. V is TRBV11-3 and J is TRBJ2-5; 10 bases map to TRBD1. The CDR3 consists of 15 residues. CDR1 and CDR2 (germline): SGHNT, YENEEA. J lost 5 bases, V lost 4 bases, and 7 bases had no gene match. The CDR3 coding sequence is TGTGCCAGCAGCTCACGACAGGGGGCGAGGGAGACCCAGTACTTC. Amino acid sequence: CASSSRQGARETQYF.

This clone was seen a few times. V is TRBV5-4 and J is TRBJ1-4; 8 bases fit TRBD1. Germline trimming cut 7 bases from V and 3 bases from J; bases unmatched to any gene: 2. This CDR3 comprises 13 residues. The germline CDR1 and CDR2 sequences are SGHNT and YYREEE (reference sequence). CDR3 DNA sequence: TGTGCCAGCCGGGGACAGGCTAATGAAAAACTGTTTTTT. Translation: CASRGQANEKLFF.

The CDR3, as DNA: TGTGCCAGCAGCCGTTCGGTAGCGGGAGGAACGGGTGAGCAGTTCTTC. This sequence encodes CASSRSVAGGTGEQFF. This chain joins TRBV7-2 and TRBJ2-1; 10 bases map to TRBD2. Germline V CDR1 and CDR2: SGHTA, FQGNSA. J gave up 9 bases and V 5 bases, and 13 bases lay outside the gene matches. The CDR3 spans 16 residues.

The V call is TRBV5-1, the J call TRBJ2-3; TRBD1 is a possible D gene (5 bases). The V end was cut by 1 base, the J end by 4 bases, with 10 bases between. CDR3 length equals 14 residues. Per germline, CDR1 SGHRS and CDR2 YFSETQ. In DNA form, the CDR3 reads TGCGCCAGCAGCTTGAGGGGTACGGCAGATACGCAGTATTTT. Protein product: CASSLRGTADTQYF.

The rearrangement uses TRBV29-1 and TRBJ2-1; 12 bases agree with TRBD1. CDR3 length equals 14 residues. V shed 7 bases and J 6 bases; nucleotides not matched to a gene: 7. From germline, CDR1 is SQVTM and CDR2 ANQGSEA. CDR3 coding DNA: TGCAGCGCCCGGGACAGGGGGCGGTTCAATGAGCAGTTCTTC. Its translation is CSARDRGRFNEQFF.